The 27 T cell receptor beta chains given below trace back to one sample, sequenced in a study of EBV T-cell therapy then PD-1 blockade in nasopharyngeal carcinoma. These receptors have no identified antigens. Measured with immunoSEQ multiplex PCR; TCRdb has only the in-frame clones, and not every one. Here the sample spans roughly 19,000 clones, about four fifths being singletons. Treatment specified: AdE1-LMPpoly-expanded autologous EBV-specific T-cell therapy followed by anti-PD-1 nivolumab. Sequenced here: CD8+ T cells from blood, sampled around day 30 from a patient whose treatment included autologous EBV-specific T cells and nivolumab. The origin of the receptors is a middle-aged man with nasopharyngeal carcinoma.

V gene TRBV6-5 combines with J gene TRBJ1-2; the D gene is possibly TRBD1 (5 bases). The CDR3 length is 15 residues. Germline V gene data show CDR1 as MNHEY and CDR2 as SVGAGI. V was clipped by 0 bases and J by 3 bases, with 11 bases between them. This CDR3 reads CASSYSTGLDYGYTF. The CDR3 nucleotides are TGTGCCAGCAGTTACTCGACGGGACTCGACTATGGCTACACCTTC.

The CDR3 region has the DNA TGTGCCAGCAGTTGGACAGGGACTGGCGGCTACACCTTC. Residues: CASSWTGTGGYTF. This chain connects TRBV6-2 or TRBV6-3 to TRBJ1-2; 8 bases align to TRBD1. CDR3 length: 13 amino acids. Germline V gene lookup returns CDR1 MNHEY and CDR2 SVGEGT. V was clipped by 4 bases and J by 8 bases; unmatched bases: 6.

The rearrangement joins TRBV28 to TRBJ1-2, with TRBD1 identical over 12 bases. The CDR3 is 14 residues long. Per germline, CDR1 MDHEN and CDR2 SYDVKM. V was clipped by 6 bases and J by 9 bases; unmatched bases: 8. The CDR3 protein is CASRPGQGATSYTF. The CDR3 DNA sequence: TGTGCCAGCAGACCGGGACAGGGGGCGACTAGCTACACCTTC.

The chain carries TRBV7-9 and TRBJ2-3; D not resolved. Deletions cut 0 bases from V and 6 bases from J, with 10 bases between. Per the germline V gene, CDR1 is SEHNR and CDR2 is FQNEAQ (reference sequence). CDR3 length equals 14 residues. The CDR3 loop is CASSLAKSADTQYF. The CDR3 nucleotides are TGTGCCAGCAGCTTAGCGAAGAGCGCGGATACGCAGTATTTT.

The gene calls are TRBV6-4 and TRBJ2-2, with D hard to call. The germline V gene encodes CDR1 MRHNA and CDR2 SNTAGT. The CDR3 is 13 residues long. V lost 3 bases and J 4 bases, leaving 6 bases between the germline ends. The CDR3 reads CASSEKGTGELFF. CDR3 nucleotides: TGTGCCAGCAGTGAGAAGGGCACCGGGGAGCTGTTTTTT.

Only one count was recorded for this clone. The chain couples TRBV4-1 to TRBJ1-2; 7 bases align to TRBD1. There are 17 residues in the CDR3. The germline V gene has CDR1 MGHRA and CDR2 YSYEKL. J gave up 7 bases and V 0 bases, and 14 bases lay outside the gene matches. CDR3 nucleotide sequence: TGCGCCAGCAGCCAAGATTCCAGGGGGGGCGGTCTCTCTGGCTACACCTTC. Translating gives CASSQDSRGGGLSGYTF.

The chain recombines TRBV5-6 with TRBJ1-1; weak D call: TRBD1 (6 bases). V lost 4 bases and J 8 bases, leaving 12 bases between the germline ends. In germline, CDR1 is SGHDT, CDR2 YYEEEE. The CDR3 covers 12 residues. The chain's CDR3 is CASSVGGREAFF. CDR3 in DNA: TGTGCCAGCAGCGTAGGGGGGCGCGAAGCTTTCTTT.

V is TRBV9 and J is TRBJ2-6; D not resolved. V was clipped by 0 bases and J by 0 bases, with 4 bases between them. The CDR3 has 15 residues. Germline V gene lookup returns CDR1 SGDLS and CDR2 YYNGEE. CDR3 in DNA: TGTGCCAGCAGCGTAGGGGGCTCTGGGGCCAACGTCCTGACTTTC. Translated, it gives CASSVGGSGANVLTF.

Only one count was recorded for this clone. V usage is TRBV4-3 and J usage is TRBJ1-2; TRBD1 is a possible D gene (5 bases). Looked up from germline, CDR1 is LGHNA and CDR2 is YSLEER. This CDR3 contains 15 residues. The V and J ends lost 1 base and 2 bases respectively, with 11 bases between them. The CDR3 loop is CASSQGLGQNYGYTF. DNA of the CDR3: TGCGCCAGCAGCCAAGGCTTGGGGCAGAACTATGGCTACACCTTC.

The V and J genes are TRBV7-3 and TRBJ2-1; 10 bases match TRBD2. This CDR3 contains 15 residues. V shed 2 bases and J 3 bases; nucleotides not matched to a gene: 1. The germline gives CDR1 SGHTA, CDR2 FQGTGA. CDR3: CASSLVAGGYNEQFF. The DNA of the CDR3 is TGTGCCAGCAGCTTAGTAGCGGGGGGCTACAATGAGCAGTTCTTC.

The chain has TRBV10-3 and TRBJ1-2, with a tentative D call TRBD1 (6 bases). Trimming removed 0 bases from V and 8 bases from J, with 13 bases in between. The V gene's germline CDR1 is ENHRY and CDR2 SYGVKD. CDR3 length equals 14 residues. CDR3 amino acids: CAISESGGTLGYTF. The CDR3 DNA reads as TGTGCCATCAGTGAGTCTGGGGGCACGTTGGGCTACACCTTC.

The chain carries TRBV6-5 and TRBJ2-2; 10 bases line up with TRBD1. Germline CDR1 MNHEY, CDR2 SVGAGI. The V and J ends lost 5 bases and 3 bases, in that order; junction bases with no gene match: 3. CDR3 size: 15 residues. In nucleotides, the CDR3 is TGTGCCAGCAGTACCGGGACAGGGGACACCGGGGAGCTGTTTTTT. Residues: CASSTGTGDTGELFF.

The chain employs TRBV7-3 and TRBJ1-5; D is unclear. The CDR3 has 13 amino acids. CDR1 and CDR2 from the germline V gene are SGHTA and FQGTGA. The germline V and J ends were trimmed by 5 bases and 1 base, with 6 bases remaining between them. The CDR3 region is CASSHGSNQPQHF. The DNA of the CDR3 is TGTGCCAGCAGCCACGGGAGCAATCAGCCCCAGCATTTT.

The chain links TRBV5-1 to TRBJ2-7, with TRBD1 matching 10 bases. The CDR3 has 14 residues. V lost 5 bases, J lost 2 bases, and 4 bases stayed unmatched. The V gene's germline CDR1 is SGHRS and CDR2 YFSETQ. The CDR3 reads CASRGQGIAYEQYF. In nucleotides, the CDR3 is TGCGCCAGCAGGGGACAGGGGATTGCCTACGAGCAGTACTTC.

The chain couples TRBV3-1 (or the pseudogene TRBV3-2) to TRBJ2-7; no firm D call. The CDR3 spans 15 residues. The V end was cut by 4 bases, the J end by 1 base, with 14 bases between. The germline gives CDR1 LGHDT, CDR2 YNNKEL (reference sequence). The CDR3 region has the DNA TGTGCCAGCAGCCCTCGGGCAGCGAAATCCTACGAGCAGTACTTC. It yields the protein CASSPRAAKSYEQYF.

This rearrangement joins TRBV19 to TRBJ1-6, with D perhaps matching TRBD1 (5 bases). The CDR3 is made up of 14 amino acids. Between the trimmed V and J ends, which lost 3 bases and 7 bases, there was a span of 10 bases. CDR1 is LNHDA, CDR2 SQIVND, per germline (reference sequence). CDR3 in amino acids: CASSISTANSPLHF. The DNA of the CDR3 is TGTGCCAGTAGTATCTCGACAGCCAATTCACCCCTCCACTTT.

In its sample, this clone was seen a few times. The chain recombines TRBV7-9 with TRBJ1-4, with 10 positions matching TRBD1. The CDR3 is 15 amino acids. V trimming: 5 bases; J trimming: 13 bases; junction bases outside the gene matches: 13. Germline CDR1 and CDR2: SEHNR and FQNEAQ (reference sequence). In DNA, the CDR3 is TGTGCCAGCAGCCCCCTTCGGGACAGGGGAGGTGGACTGTTTTTT. Its translation: CASSPLRDRGGGLFF. The variable domain in full, with the rest retrieved from reference TRBV7-9 and TRBJ1-4, is DTGVSQNPRHKITKRGQNVTFRCDPISEHNRLYWYRQTLGQGPEFLTYFQNEAQLEKSRLLSDRFSAERPKGSFSTLEIQRTEQGDSAMYLCASSPLRDRGGGLFFGSGTQLSVL.

The gene calls are TRBV7-9 and TRBJ2-5; D perhaps matches TRBD1 (7 bases). Per the germline V gene, CDR1 is SEHNR and CDR2 is FQNEAQ (reference sequence). V was shortened by 7 bases and J by 4 bases, with 13 bases between the two germline ends. The CDR3 contains 13 residues. CDR3 sequence (DNA): TGTGCCAGCATGGAGGGGGCGAGAGAGACCCAGTACTTC. The encoded protein is CASMEGARETQYF.

The rearrangement joins TRBV19 to TRBJ2-7, with D unclear. Germline V gives CDR1 LNHDA, CDR2 SQIVND (reference sequence). Trimming took 3 bases from V and 0 from J, leaving 9 bases between them. The CDR3 is 14 residues long. The CDR3 protein is CASSIGVSSYEQYF. For the CDR3, the DNA is TGTGCCAGTAGTATCGGAGTAAGCTCCTACGAGCAGTACTTC.

The chain is built from TRBV4-3 and TRBJ2-1; possibly TRBD1 for D (7 bases). The CDR3 is 15 amino acids. Per the germline V gene, CDR1 is LGHNA and CDR2 is YSLEER. Trimming shortened V by 4 bases and J by 0 bases, and 10 bases separated the two germline ends. The DNA of the CDR3 is TGCGCCAGCAGCCCGCGGGACAGCTCCTACAATGAGCAGTTCTTC. Its protein product is CASSPRDSSYNEQFF.

This clone came up once. The chain combines TRBV6-5 with TRBJ2-2, with a possible D match to TRBD1 (5 bases). The germline gives CDR1 MNHEY, CDR2 SVGAGI. The CDR3 runs to 15 residues. V was clipped by 6 bases and J by 5 bases, with 16 bases between them. The CDR3 sequence: CASSQGGIETGELFF. The CDR3 DNA follows: TGTGCCAGCAGCCAGGGTGGGATAGAAACCGGGGAGCTGTTTTTT.

V usage is TRBV5-4 and J usage is TRBJ1-6; D is possibly TRBD1 (5 bases). There are 19 residues in the CDR3. Trimming removed 0 bases at V and 0 bases at J, with 16 bases between. Germline lookup yields CDR1 SGHNT and CDR2 YYREEE (reference sequence). The CDR3 region is CASSLAAGEPSSYNSPLHF. CDR3 coding DNA: TGTGCCAGCAGCTTGGCTGCGGGGGAACCAAGCTCCTATAATTCACCCCTCCACTTT.

The V gene is TRBV21-1, the J gene TRBJ2-1; the table names TRBD1, a call not compared with the DNA. TRBV21-1 is classified as a pseudogene. The length of the CDR3 is 15 residues. The CDR3 loop is CASSITGSGYNEQFF. Written as DNA, the CDR3 is TGTGCCAGCAGCATAACAGGGTCCGGTTACAATGAGCAGTTCTTC.

The V gene is TRBV9, the J gene TRBJ2-7; the match to TRBD2 covers 9 bases. Germline loops: CDR1 SGDLS, CDR2 YYNGEE. The CDR3 is 13 residues long. The V and J ends lost 4 bases and 6 bases, in that order; junction bases with no gene match: 5. The CDR3 spells CASSQGLAGEQYF. In DNA form, the CDR3 reads TGTGCCAGCAGCCAGGGACTAGCTGGCGAGCAGTACTTC.

The rearrangement uses TRBV6-5 and TRBJ2-4; D ambiguous. Looked up from germline, CDR1 is MNHEY and CDR2 is SVGAGI. The CDR3 totals 14 residues. V shed 2 bases and J shed 7 bases, with 12 bases lying between them. CDR3 sequence: CASSYGPIGNIQYF. CDR3 nucleotides: TGTGCCAGCAGTTACGGCCCGATAGGGAACATTCAGTACTTC.

This chain connects TRBV5-5 to TRBJ2-7; D is uncertain. V lost 5 bases and J 4 bases, leaving 10 bases between the germline ends. The CDR3 spans 12 residues. Germline assignment: CDR1 SGHKS and CDR2 YYEKEE (reference sequence). CDR3 in amino acids: CASRLKGYEQYF. CDR3 bases: TGTGCCAGCAGATTAAAGGGTTACGAGCAGTACTTC.

The chain is built from TRBV6-5 and TRBJ2-2; D is undetermined. Looked up from germline, CDR1 is MNHEY and CDR2 is SVGAGI. This CDR3 has 14 amino acids. V lost 2 bases to trimming and J lost 0 bases, with 4 bases between them. For the CDR3, the DNA is TGTGCCAGCAGTTACGGTCCGAACACCGGGGAGCTGTTTTTT. Residues: CASSYGPNTGELFF.